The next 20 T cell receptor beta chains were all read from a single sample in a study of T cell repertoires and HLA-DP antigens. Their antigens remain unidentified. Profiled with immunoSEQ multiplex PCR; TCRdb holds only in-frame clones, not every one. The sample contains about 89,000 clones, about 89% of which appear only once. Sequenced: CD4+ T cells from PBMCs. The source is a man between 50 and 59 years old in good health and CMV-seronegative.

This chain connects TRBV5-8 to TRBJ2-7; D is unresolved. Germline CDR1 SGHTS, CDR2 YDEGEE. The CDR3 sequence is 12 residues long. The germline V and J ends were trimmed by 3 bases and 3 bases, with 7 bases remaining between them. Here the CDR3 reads CASSSGYYEQYF. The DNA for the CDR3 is TGTGCCAGCAGCTCCGGCTACTACGAGCAGTACTTC.

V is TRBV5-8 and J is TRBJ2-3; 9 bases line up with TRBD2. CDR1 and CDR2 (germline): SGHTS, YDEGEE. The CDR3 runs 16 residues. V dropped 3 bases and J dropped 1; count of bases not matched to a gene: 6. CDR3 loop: CASSSELAGRTDTQYF. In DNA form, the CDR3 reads TGTGCCAGCAGCTCTGAACTAGCGGGCCGCACAGATACGCAGTATTTT.

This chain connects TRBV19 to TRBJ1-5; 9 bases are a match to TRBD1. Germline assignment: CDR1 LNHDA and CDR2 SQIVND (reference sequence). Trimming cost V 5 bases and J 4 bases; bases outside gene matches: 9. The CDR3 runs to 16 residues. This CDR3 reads CASSRLRTGANQPQHF. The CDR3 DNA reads TGTGCCAGTAGTCGCCTGAGGACAGGGGCAAATCAGCCCCAGCATTTT.

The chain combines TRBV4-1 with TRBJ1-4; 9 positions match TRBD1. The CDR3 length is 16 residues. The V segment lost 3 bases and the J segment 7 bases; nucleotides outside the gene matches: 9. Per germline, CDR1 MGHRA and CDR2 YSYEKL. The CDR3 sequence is CASSQTWRTGVEKLFF. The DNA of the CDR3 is TGCGCCAGCAGCCAGACCTGGCGGACAGGGGTTGAAAAACTGTTTTTT.

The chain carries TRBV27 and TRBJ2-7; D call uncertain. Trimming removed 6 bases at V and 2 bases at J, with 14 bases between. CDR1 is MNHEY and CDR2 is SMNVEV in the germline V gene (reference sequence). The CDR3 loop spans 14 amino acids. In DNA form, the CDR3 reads TGTGCCAGCAGCCGGAACAATCGCCCCTACGAGCAGTACTTC. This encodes CASSRNNRPYEQYF.

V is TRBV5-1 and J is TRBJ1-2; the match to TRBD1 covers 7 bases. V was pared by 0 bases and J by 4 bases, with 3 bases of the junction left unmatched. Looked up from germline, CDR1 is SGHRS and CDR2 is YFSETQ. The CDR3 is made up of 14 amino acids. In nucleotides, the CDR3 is TGCGCCAGCAGCTTGGAGGGGGCTGGCTATGGCTACACCTTC. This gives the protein CASSLEGAGYGYTF. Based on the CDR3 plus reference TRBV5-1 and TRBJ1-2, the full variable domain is KAGVTQTPRYLIKTRGQQVTLSCSPISGHRSVSWYQQTPGQGLQFLFEYFSETQRNKGNFPGRFSGRQFSNSRSEMNVSTLELGDSALYLCASSLEGAGYGYTFGSGTRLTVV.

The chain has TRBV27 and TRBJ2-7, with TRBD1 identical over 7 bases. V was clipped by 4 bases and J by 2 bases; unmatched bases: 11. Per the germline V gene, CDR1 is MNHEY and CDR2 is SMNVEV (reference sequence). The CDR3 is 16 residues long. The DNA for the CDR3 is TGTGCCAGCAGTTCCCCCGGGACAGCTTCCACCTACGAGCAGTACTTC. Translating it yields CASSSPGTASTYEQYF.

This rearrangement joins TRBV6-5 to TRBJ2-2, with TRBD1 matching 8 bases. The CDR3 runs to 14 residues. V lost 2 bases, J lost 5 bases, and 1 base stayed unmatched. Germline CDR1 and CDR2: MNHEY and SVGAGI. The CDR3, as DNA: TGTGCCAGCAGTTACCAGGGGGCGACCGGGGAGCTGTTTTTT. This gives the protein CASSYQGATGELFF.

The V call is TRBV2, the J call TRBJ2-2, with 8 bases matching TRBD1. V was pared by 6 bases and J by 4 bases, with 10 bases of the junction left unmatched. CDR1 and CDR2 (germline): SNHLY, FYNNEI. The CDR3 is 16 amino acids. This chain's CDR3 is CASRARGQRSTGELFF. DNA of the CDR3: TGTGCCAGCAGGGCCAGGGGGCAACGGAGCACCGGGGAGCTGTTTTTT.

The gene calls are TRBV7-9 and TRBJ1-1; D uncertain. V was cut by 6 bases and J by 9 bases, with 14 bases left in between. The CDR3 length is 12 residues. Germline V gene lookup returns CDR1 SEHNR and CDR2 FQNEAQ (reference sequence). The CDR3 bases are TGTGCCAGCAGTCCCGGGGAGGCGAAAGCTTTCTTT. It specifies CASSPGEAKAFF.

Here the CDR3 reads CASSKGQGANNSPLHF. CDR3 coding DNA: TGTGCCAGTAGTAAGGGACAGGGGGCCAATAATTCACCCCTCCACTTT. The chain recombines TRBV19 with TRBJ1-6, with 12 nucleotides matching TRBD1. From germline, CDR1 is LNHDA and CDR2 SQIVND (reference sequence). The ends lost 4 bases at V and 5 bases at J; junction bases unmatched: 3. The CDR3 consists of 16 residues.

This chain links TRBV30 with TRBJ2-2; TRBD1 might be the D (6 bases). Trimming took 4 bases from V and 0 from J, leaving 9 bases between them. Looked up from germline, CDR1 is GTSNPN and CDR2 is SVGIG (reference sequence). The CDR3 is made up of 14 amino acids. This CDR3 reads CAWNTGTNTGELFF. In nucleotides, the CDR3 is TGTGCCTGGAACACAGGGACGAACACCGGGGAGCTGTTTTTT.

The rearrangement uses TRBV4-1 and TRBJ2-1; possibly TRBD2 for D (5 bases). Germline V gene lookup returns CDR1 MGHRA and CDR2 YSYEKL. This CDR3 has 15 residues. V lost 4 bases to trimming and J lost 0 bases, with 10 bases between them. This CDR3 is CASSRGLDSYNEQFF. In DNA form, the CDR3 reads TGCGCCAGCAGCCGCGGACTGGACTCCTACAATGAGCAGTTCTTC.

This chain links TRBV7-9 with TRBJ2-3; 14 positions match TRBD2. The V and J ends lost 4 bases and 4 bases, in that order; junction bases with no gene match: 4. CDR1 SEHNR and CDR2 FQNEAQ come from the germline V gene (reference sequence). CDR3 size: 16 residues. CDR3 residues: CASSSTSGGAPDTQYF. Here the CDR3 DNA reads TGTGCCAGCAGCTCGACTAGCGGGGGGGCCCCAGATACGCAGTATTTT.

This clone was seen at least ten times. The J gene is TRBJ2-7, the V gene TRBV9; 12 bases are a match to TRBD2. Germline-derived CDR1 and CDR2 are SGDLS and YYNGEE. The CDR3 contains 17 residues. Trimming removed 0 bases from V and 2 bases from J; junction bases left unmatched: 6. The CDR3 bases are TGTGCCAGCAGCGTAGGGACTAGCGGGGCTAGGACCTACGAGCAGTACTTC. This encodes CASSVGTSGARTYEQYF.

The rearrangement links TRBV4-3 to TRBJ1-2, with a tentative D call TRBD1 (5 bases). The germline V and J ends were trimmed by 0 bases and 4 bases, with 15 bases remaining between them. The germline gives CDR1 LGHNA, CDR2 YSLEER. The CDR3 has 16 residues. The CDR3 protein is CASSQDRSGVGYGYTF. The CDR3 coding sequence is TGCGCCAGCAGCCAAGATCGATCGGGGGTGGGCTATGGCTACACCTTC.

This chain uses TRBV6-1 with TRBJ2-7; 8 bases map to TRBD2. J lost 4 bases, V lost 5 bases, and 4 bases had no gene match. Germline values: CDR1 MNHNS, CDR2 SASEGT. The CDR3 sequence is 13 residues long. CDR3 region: CASSIPGGYEQYF. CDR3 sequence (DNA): TGTGCCAGCAGTATTCCGGGGGGGTACGAGCAGTACTTC.

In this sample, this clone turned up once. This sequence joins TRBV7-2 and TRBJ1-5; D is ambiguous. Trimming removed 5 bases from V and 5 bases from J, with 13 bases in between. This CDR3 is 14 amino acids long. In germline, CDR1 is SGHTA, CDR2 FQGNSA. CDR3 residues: CASSPPAPDQPQHF. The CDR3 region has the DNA TGTGCCAGCAGCCCCCCAGCCCCGGATCAGCCCCAGCATTTT.

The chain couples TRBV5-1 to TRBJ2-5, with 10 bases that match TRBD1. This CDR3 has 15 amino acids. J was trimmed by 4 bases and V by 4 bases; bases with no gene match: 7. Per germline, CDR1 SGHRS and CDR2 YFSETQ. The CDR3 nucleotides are TGCGCCAGCAGCCTTTACGACAGGGGGCCAGAGACCCAGTACTTC. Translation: CASSLYDRGPETQYF.

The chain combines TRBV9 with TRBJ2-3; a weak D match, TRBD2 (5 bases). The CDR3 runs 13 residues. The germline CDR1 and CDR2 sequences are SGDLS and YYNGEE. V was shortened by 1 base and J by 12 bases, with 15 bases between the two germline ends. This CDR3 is CASSVNGINSQYF. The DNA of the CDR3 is TGTGCCAGCAGCGTAAACGGGATAAACTCCCAGTATTTT. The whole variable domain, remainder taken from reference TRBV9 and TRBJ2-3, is DSGVTQTPKHLITATGQRVTLRCSPRSGDLSVYWYQQSLDQGLQFLIQYYNGEERAKGNILERFSAQQFPDLHSELNLSSLELGDSALYFCASSVNGINSQYFGPGTRLTVL.